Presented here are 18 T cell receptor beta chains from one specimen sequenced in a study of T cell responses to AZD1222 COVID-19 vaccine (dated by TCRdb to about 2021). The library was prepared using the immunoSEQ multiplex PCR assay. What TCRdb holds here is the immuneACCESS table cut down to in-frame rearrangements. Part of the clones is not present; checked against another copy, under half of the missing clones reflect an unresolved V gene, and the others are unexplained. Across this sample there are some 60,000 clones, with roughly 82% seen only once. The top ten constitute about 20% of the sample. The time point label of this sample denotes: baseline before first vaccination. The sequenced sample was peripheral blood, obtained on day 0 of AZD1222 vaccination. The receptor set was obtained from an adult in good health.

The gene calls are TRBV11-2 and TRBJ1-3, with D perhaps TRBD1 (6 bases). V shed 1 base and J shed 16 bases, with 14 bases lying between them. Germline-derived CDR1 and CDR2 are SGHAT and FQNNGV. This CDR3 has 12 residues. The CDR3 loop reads CASSLGQDRPYF. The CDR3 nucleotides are TGTGCCAGCAGCTTAGGACAGGACCGTCCCTATTTT.

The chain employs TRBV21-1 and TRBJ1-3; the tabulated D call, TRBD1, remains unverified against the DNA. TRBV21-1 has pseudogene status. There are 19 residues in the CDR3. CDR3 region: CASSKAAGVAPESGNTIYF. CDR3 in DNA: TGTGCCAGCAGCAAAGCGGCAGGGGTCGCCCCGGAGTCTGGAAACACCATATATTTT.

For the CDR3, the DNA is TGTGCCAGCAGGGACACCGGGGAGCTGTTTTTT. The encoded protein is CASRDTGELFF. The chain has TRBV12-3 or TRBV12-4 and TRBJ2-2; D gene uncertain. The CDR3 sequence is 11 residues long. V lost 6 bases and J 3 bases, leaving 2 bases between the germline ends.

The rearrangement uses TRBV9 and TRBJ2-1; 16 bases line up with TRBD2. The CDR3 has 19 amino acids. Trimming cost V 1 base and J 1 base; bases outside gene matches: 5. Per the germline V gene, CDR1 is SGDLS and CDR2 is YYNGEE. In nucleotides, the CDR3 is TGTGCCAGCAGCGTATTCGGGACTAGCGGGAGGGTTTCCTACAATGAGCAGTTCTTC. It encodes CASSVFGTSGRVSYNEQFF.

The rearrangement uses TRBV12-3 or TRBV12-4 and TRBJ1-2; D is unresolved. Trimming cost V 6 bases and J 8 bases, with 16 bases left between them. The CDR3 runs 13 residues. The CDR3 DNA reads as TGTGCCAGCAGCGTAGCAATTAGGGAAGGCTACACCTTC. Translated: CASSVAIREGYTF.

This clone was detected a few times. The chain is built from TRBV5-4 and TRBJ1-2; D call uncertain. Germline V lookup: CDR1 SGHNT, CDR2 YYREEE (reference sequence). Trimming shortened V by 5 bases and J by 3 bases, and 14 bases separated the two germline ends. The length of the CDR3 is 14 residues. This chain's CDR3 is CASSSGVRDYGYTF. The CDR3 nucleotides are TGTGCCAGCAGTTCCGGGGTTCGGGACTATGGCTACACCTTC.

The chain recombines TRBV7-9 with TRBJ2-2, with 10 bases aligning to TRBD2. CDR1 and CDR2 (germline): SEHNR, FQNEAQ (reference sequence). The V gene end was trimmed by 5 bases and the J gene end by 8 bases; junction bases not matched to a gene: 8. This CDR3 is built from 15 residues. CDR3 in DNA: TGTGCCAGCAGCCGCGGGACTAGCGACAGAGGGGAGCTGTTTTTT. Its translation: CASSRGTSDRGELFF.

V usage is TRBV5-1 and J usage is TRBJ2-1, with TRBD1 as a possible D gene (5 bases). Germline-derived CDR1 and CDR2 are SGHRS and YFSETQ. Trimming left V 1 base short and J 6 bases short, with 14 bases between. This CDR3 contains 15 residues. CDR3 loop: CASSLIGAFVNEQFF. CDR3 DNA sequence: TGCGCCAGCAGCTTGATTGGGGCTTTTGTCAATGAGCAGTTCTTC.

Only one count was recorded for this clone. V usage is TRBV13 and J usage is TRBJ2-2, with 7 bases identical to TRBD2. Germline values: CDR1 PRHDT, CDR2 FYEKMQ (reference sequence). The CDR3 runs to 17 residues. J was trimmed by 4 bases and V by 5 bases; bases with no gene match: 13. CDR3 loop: CASSRSRREGRTGELFF. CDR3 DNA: TGTGCCAGCAGCCGTAGTAGGAGGGAGGGCCGCACCGGGGAGCTGTTTTTT.

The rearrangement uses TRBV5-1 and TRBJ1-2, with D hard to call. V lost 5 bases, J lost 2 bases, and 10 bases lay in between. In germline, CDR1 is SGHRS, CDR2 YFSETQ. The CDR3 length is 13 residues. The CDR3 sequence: CASRRSLNYGYTF. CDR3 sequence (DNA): TGCGCCAGCAGGCGCAGCTTAAACTATGGCTACACCTTC.

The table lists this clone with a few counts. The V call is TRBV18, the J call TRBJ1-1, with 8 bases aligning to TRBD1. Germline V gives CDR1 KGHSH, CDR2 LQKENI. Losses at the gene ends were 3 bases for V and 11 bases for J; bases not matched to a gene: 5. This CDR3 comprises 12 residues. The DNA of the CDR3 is TGTGCCAGCTCACCCTTACAGGGGGGCGCTTTCTTT. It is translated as CASSPLQGGAFF.

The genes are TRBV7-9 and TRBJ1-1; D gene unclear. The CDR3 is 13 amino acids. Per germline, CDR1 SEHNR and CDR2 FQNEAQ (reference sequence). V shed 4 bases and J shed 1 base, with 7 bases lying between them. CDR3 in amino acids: CASSYDKNTEAFF. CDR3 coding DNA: TGTGCCAGCAGCTATGACAAGAACACTGAAGCTTTCTTT.

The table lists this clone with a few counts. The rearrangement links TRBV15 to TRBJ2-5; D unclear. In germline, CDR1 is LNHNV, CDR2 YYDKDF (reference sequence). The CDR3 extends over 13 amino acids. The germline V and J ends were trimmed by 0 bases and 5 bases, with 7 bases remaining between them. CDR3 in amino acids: CATSREIGETQYF. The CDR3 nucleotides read TGTGCCACCAGCAGAGAGATAGGGGAGACCCAGTACTTC.

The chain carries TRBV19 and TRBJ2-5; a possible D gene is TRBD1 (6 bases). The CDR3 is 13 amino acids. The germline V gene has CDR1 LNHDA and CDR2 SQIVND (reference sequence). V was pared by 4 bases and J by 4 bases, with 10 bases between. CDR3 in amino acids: CASSTTQGETQYF. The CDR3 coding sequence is TGTGCCAGTAGTACAACACAGGGAGAGACCCAGTACTTC.

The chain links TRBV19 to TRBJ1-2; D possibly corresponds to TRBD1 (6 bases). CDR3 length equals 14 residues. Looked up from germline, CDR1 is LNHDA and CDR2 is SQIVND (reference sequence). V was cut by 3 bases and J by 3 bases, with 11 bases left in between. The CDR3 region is CASSMGGAYYGYTF. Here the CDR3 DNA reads TGTGCCAGTAGTATGGGGGGGGCCTACTATGGCTACACCTTC.

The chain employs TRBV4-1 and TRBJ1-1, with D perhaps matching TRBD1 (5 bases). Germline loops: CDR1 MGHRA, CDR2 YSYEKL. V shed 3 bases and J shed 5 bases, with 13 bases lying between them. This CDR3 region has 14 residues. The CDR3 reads CASSQSRVNTEAFF. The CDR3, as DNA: TGCGCCAGCAGCCAGAGCAGGGTAAATACTGAAGCTTTCTTT.

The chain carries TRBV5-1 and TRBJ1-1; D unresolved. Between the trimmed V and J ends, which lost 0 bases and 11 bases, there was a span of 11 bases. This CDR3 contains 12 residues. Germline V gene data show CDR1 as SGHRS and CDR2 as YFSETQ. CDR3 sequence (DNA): TGCGCCAGCAGCTTGGCTGGAGGTTTTGCTTTCTTT. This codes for CASSLAGGFAFF. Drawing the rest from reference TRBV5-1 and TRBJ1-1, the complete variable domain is KAGVTQTPRYLIKTRGQQVTLSCSPISGHRSVSWYQQTPGQGLQFLFEYFSETQRNKGNFPGRFSGRQFSNSRSEMNVSTLELGDSALYLCASSLAGGFAFFGQGTRLTVV.

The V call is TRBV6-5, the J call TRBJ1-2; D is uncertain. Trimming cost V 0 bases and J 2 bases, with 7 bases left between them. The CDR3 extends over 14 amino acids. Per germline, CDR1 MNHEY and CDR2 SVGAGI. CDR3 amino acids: CASSYSTPNYGYTF. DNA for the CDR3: TGTGCCAGCAGTTACTCAACACCCAACTATGGCTACACCTTC.